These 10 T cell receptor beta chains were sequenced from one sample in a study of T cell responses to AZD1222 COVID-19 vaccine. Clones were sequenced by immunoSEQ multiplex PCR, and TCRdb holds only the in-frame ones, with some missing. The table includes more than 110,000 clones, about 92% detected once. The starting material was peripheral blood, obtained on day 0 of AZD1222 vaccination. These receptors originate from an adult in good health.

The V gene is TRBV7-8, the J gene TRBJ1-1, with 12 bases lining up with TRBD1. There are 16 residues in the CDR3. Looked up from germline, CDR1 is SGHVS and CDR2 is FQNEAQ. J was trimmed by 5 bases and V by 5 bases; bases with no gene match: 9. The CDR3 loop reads CASSRVGQGARTEAFF. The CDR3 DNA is TGTGCCAGCAGCCGGGTGGGACAGGGGGCTCGGACTGAAGCTTTCTTT.

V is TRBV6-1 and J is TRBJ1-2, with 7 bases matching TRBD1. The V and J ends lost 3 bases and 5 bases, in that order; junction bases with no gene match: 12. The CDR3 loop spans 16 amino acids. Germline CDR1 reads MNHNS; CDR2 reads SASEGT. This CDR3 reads CASSDHGQVGGYGYTF. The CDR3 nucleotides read TGTGCCAGCAGTGACCACGGACAGGTCGGGGGATATGGCTACACCTTC.

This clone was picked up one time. CDR3 DNA: TGTGCCAGCAGTTACGAAGGGTTTGGCAATCAGCCCCAGCATTTT. Translated, it gives CASSYEGFGNQPQHF. This rearrangement joins TRBV6-6 to TRBJ1-5; D unclear. The germline gives CDR1 MNHNY, CDR2 SVGAGI (reference sequence). The V and J ends lost 2 bases and 2 bases respectively, with 10 bases between them. This CDR3 comprises 15 residues.

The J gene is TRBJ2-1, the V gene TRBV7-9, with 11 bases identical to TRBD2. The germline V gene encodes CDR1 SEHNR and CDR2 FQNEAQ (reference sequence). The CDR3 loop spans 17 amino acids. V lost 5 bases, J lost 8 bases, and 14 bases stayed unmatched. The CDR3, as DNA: TGTGCCAGCAGCCCTCAACTAGCGGGAGTCCTAGGGGATGAGCAGTTCTTC. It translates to CASSPQLAGVLGDEQFF. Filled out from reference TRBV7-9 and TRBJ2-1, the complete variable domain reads DTGVSQNPRHKITKRGQNVTFRCDPISEHNRLYWYRQTLGQGPEFLTYFQNEAQLEKSRLLSDRFSAERPKGSFSTLEIQRTEQGDSAMYLCASSPQLAGVLGDEQFFGPGTRLTVL.

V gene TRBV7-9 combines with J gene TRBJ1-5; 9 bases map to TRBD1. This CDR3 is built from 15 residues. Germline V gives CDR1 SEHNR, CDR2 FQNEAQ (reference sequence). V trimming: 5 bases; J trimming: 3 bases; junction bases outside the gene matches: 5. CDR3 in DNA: TGTGCCAGCAGCGCAAGGACAGGGGACAATCAGCCCCAGCATTTT. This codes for CASSARTGDNQPQHF.

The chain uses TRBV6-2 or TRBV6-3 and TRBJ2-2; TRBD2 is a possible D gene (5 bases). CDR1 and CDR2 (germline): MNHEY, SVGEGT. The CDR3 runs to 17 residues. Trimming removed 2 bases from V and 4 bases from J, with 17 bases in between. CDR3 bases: TGTGCCAGCAGTTACGAAGGTGAGGGAGCGATCACCGGGGAGCTGTTTTTT. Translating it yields CASSYEGEGAITGELFF.

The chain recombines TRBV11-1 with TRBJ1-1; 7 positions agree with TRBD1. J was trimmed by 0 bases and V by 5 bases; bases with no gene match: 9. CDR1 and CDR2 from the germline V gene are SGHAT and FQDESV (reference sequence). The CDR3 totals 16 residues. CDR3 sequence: CASSRGDRLMNTEAFF. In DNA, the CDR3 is TGTGCCAGCAGCCGCGGGGACAGACTAATGAACACTGAAGCTTTCTTT.

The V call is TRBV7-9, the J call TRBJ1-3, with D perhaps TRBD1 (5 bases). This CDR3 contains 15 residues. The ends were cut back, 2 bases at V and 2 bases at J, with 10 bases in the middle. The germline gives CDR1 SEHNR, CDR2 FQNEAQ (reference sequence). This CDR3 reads CASSLLQQAGNTIYF. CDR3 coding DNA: TGTGCCAGCAGCTTACTACAACAGGCTGGAAACACCATATATTTT.

For the CDR3, the DNA is TGTGCCAGCAGCCCAGCGGGCACCTACGAGCAGTACTTC. Residues: CASSPAGTYEQYF. J is TRBJ2-7 and V is TRBV6-5; TRBD2 might be the D (6 bases). Germline values: CDR1 MNHEY, CDR2 SVGAGI. The V and J ends lost 6 bases and 2 bases respectively, with 11 bases between them. The CDR3 totals 13 residues.

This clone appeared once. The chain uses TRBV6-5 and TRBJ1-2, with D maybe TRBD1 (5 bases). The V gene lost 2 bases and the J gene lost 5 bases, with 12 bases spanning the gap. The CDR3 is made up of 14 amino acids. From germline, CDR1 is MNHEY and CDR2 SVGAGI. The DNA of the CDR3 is TGTGCCAGCAGTTACCGCCAGGGCCTTTATGGCTACACCTTC. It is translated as CASSYRQGLYGYTF.